This TCR beta chain is from a study of cytomegalovirus exposure and HLA in healthy donors. Study information: Some 85 million unique TCRs, all from HLA-typed donors, were included in an early release of the data.

Comment on this clone: Its antigen is unknown.

The primer mix had 60 Vbeta and 13 Jbeta primers. The protocol was immunoSEQ multiplex PCR, while the TCRdb copy is restricted to in-frame clones and leaves out a portion. The repertoire has fewer than 120,000 clones, about 80% of them found once; the top ten carry roughly 13%. The CDR3 is made up of 12 amino acids. Germline V gene data show CDR1 as GTSNPN and CDR2 as SVGIG (reference sequence). Study findings and constraints: Most TCR beta V segments were productive about 90% or about 30% of the time in an earlier analysis.

The TCR comes from a man between 25 and 39 years old in good health and CMV-seropositive. This chain uses TRBV30 with TRBJ2-5; maybe TRBD1 (5 bases). The assigned J gene may be wrong: the sequence end matches TRBJ2-7 better. What was sequenced was PBMCs. The CDR3 nucleotides read TGTGCCTGGGGAAGGGGTCCCTACGAGCAGTACTTC. Its protein is CAWGRGPYEQYF.